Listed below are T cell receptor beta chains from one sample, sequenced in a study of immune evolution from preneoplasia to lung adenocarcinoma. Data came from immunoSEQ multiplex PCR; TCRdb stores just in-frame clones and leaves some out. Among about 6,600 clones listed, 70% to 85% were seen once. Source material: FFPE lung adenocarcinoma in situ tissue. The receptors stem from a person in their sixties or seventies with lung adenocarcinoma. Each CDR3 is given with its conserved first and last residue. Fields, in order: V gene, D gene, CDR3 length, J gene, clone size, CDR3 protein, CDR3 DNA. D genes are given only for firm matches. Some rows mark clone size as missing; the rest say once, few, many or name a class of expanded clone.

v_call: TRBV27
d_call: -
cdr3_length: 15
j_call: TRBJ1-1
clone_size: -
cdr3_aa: CASSLGAGLNTEAFF
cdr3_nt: TGTGCCAGCAGTTTAGGGGCAGGGCTGAACACTGAAGCTTTCTTT

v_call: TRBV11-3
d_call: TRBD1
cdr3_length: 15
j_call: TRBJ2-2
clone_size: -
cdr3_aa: CASSFGTANTGELFF
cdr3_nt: TGTGCCAGCAGCTTCGGGACAGCAAACACCGGGGAGCTGTTTTTT

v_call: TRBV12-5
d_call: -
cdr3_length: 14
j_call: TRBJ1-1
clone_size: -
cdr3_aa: CASGSDWTNTEAFF
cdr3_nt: TGTGCTAGTGGTTCGGACTGGACGAACACTGAAGCTTTCTTT

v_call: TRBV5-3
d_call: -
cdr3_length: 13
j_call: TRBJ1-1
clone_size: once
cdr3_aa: CASSSTKGTEAFF
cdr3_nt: TGTGCCAGCAGCTCAACGAAGGGGACTGAAGCTTTCTTT

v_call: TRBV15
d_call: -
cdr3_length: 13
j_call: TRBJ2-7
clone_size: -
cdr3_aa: CATSSGTSYEQYF
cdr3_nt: TGTGCCACCAGCAGCGGAACCTCCTACGAGCAGTACTTC

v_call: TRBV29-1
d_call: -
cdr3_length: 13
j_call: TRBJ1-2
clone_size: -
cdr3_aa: CSVPSGRTYGYTF
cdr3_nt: TGCAGCGTCCCAAGTGGACGGACCTATGGCTACACCTTC

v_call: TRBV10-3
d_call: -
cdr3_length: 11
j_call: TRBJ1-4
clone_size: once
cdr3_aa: CAISEGEKLFF
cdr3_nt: TGTGCCATCAGTGAAGGTGAAAAACTGTTTTTT

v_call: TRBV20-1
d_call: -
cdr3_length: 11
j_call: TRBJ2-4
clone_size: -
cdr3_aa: CSVQGGNIQYF
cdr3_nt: TGCAGTGTCCAGGGGGGTAACATTCAGTACTTC

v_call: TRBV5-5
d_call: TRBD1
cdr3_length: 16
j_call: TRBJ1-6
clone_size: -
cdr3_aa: CASSLAGGVYNSPLHF
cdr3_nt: TGTGCCAGCAGCTTGGCAGGGGGCGTCTATAATTCACCCCTCCACTTT

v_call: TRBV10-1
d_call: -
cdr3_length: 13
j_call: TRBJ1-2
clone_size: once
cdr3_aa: CASSEGINYGYTF
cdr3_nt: TGCGCCAGCAGTGAGGGGATTAACTATGGCTACACCTTC

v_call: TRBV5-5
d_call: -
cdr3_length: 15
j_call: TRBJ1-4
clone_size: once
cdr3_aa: CASSYSREANEKLFF
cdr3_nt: TGTGCCAGCAGCTACTCGCGGGAGGCGAATGAAAAACTGTTTTTT

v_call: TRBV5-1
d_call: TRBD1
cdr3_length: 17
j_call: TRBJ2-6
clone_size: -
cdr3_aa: CASSLVGQGEGANVLTF
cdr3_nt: TGCGCCAGCAGCTTGGTAGGACAGGGAGAAGGGGCCAACGTCCTGACTTTC

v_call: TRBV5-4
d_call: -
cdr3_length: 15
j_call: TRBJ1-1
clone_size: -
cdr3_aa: CASSLVGGLGTEAFF
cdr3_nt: TGTGCCAGCAGCTTGGTCGGGGGATTGGGGACTGAAGCTTTCTTT

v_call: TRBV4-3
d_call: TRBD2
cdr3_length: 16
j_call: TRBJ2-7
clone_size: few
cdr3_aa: CASSEATSGGIYEQYF
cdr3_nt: TGCGCCAGCAGCGAAGCGACTAGCGGGGGAATTTACGAGCAGTACTTC

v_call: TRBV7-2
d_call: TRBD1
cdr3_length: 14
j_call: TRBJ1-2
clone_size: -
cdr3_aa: CASSLDRVSYGYTF
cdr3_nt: TGTGCCAGCAGCTTGGACAGGGTCAGCTATGGCTACACCTTC

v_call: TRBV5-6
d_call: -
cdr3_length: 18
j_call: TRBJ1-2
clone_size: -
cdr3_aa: CASSLGGSLAEPPYGYTF
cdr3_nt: TGTGCCAGCAGCTTAGGCGGGTCTTTGGCGGAACCCCCGTATGGCTACACCTTC

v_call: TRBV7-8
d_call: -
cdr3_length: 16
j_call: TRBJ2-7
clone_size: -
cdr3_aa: CASSLALAASSYEQYF
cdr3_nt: TGTGCCAGCAGCTTAGCGTTAGCGGCGAGCTCCTACGAGCAGTACTTC

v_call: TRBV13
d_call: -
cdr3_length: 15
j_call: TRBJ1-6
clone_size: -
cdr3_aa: CASSLSEGGGSPLHF
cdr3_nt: TGTGCCAGCAGCTTAAGTGAAGGGGGGGGTTCACCCCTCCACTTT

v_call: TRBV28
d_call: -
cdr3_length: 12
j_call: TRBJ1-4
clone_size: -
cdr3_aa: CASSSAGEKLFF
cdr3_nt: TGTGCCAGCAGTTCGGCGGGGGAAAAACTGTTTTTT

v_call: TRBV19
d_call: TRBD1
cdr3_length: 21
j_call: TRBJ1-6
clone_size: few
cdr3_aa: CASSIRIRGTQSNSYNSPLHF
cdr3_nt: TGTGCCAGTAGTATTCGCATCAGGGGGACCCAAAGTAACTCCTATAATTCACCCCTCCACTTT

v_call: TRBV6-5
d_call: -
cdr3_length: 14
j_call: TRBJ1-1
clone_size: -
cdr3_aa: CASSYLGSGTEAFF
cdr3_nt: TGTGCCAGCAGTTACTTGGGGTCGGGCACTGAAGCTTTCTTT

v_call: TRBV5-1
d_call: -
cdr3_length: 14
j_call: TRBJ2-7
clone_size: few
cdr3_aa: CASSLVEETGEQYF
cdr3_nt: TGCGCCAGCAGCTTGGTGGAGGAGACGGGAGAGCAGTACTTC

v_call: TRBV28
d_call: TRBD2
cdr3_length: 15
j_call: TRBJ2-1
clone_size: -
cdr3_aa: CASSLSTSGYNEQFF
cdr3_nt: TGTGCCAGCAGTTTGTCTACTAGCGGATACAATGAGCAGTTCTTC

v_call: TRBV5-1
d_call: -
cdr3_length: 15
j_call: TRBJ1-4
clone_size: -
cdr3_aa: CASSLSDRLNEKLFF
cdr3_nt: TGCGCCAGCAGCTTATCCGACAGGCTTAATGAAAAACTGTTTTTT

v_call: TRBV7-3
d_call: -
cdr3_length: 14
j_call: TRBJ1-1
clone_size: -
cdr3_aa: CASSLTPQNTEAFF
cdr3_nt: TGTGCCAGCAGCTTAACTCCGCAGAACACTGAAGCTTTCTTT

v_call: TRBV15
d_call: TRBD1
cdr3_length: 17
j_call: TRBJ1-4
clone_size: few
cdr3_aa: CATSRSPRDRGLEKLFF
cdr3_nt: TGTGCCACCAGCAGAAGCCCTCGGGACAGGGGATTAGAAAAACTGTTTTTT

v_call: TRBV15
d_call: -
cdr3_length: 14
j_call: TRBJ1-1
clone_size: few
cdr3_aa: CATSRDGGNTEAFF
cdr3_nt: TGTGCCACCAGCAGAGATGGGGGAAACACTGAAGCTTTCTTT

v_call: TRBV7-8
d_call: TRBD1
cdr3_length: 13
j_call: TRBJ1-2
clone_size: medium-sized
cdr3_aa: CASSFGQGGGYTF
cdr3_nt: TGTGCCAGCAGCTTTGGACAGGGTGGTGGCTACACCTTC

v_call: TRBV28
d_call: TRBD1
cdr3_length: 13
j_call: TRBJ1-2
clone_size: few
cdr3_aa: CASSPGTGKGYTF
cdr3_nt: TGTGCCAGCAGTCCAGGGACAGGGAAGGGCTACACCTTC

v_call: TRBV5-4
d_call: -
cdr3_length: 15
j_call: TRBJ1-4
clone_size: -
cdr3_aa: CASSPRGEANEKLFF
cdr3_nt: TGTGCCAGCAGCCCGAGGGGGGAGGCTAATGAAAAACTGTTTTTT

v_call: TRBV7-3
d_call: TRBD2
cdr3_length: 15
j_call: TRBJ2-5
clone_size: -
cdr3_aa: CASSLASGSGETQYF
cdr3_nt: TGTGCCAGCAGCTTAGCTAGCGGGAGCGGGGAGACCCAGTACTTC

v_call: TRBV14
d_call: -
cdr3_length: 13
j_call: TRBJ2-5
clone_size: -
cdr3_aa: CASSQVGPQTQYF
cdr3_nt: TGTGCCAGCAGCCAAGTGGGGCCGCAGACCCAGTACTTC

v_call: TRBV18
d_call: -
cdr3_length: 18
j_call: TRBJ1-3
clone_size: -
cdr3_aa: CASSPSIVTQTSGNTIYF
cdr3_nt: TGTGCCAGCTCACCAAGTATCGTTACACAAACCTCTGGAAACACCATATATTTT

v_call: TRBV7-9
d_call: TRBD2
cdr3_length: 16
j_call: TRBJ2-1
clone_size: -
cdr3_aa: CASSLDGGGSYNEQFF
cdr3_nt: TGTGCCAGCAGCTTAGATGGCGGGGGGTCCTACAATGAGCAGTTCTTC

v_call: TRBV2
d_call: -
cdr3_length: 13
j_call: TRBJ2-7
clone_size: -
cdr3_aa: CASSAWQNYEQYF
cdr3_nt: TGTGCCAGCAGTGCATGGCAAAACTACGAGCAGTACTTC

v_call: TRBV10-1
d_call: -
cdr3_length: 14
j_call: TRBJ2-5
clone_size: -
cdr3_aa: CASSVSLEQETQYF
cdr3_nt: TGCGCCAGCAGTGTGTCGCTAGAGCAAGAGACCCAGTACTTC

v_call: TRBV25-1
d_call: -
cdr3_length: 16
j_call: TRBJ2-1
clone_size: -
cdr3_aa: CASSGAGAHSYNEQFF
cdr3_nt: TGTGCCAGCAGTGGGGCCGGAGCACACTCCTACAATGAGCAGTTCTTC

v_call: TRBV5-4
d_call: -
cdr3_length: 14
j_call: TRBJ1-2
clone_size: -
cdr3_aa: CASSFQDGEYGYTF
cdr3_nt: TGTGCCAGCAGCTTTCAGGATGGTGAATATGGCTACACCTTC

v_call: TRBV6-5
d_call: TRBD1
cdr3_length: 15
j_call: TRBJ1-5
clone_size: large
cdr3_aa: CASSYTTGSDQPQHF
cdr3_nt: TGTGCCAGCAGTTACACGACAGGGTCCGACCAGCCCCAGCATTTT

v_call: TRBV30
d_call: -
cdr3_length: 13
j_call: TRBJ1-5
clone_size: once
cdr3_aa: CAWSYRANQPQHF
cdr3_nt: TGTGCCTGGAGTTACAGGGCAAATCAGCCCCAGCATTTT

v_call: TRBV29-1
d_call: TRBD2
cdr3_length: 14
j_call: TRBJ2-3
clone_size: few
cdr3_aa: CSVAGTSGGDTQYF
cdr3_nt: TGCAGCGTAGCCGGGACTAGCGGGGGGGATACGCAGTATTTT

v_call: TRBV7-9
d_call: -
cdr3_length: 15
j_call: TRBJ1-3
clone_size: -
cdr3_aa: CASSLGGYSGNTIYF
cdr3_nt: TGTGCCAGCAGCTTAGGAGGTTACTCTGGAAACACCATATATTTT

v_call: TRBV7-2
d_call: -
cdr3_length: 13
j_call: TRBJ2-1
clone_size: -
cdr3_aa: CASSPYGEGVGFF
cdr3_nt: TGTGCCAGCAGCCCATACGGCGAGGGGGTGGGGTTCTTC

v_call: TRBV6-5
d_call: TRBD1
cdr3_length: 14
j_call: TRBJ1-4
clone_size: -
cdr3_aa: CASSYGTGDEKLFF
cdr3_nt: TGTGCCAGCAGTTATGGGACAGGGGATGAAAAACTGTTTTTT

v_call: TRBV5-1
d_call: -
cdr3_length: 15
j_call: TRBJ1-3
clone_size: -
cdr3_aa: CASSNSGLSGNTIYF
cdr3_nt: TGCGCCAGCAGCAATTCAGGACTCTCTGGAAACACCATATATTTT

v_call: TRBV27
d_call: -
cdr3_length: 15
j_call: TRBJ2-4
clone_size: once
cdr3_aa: CASSSVSGTKNIQYF
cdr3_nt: TGTGCCAGCAGTTCGGTCTCCGGGACCAAAAACATTCAGTACTTC

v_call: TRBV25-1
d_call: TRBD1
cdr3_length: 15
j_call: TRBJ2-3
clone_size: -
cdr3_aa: CASSGTGAPTDTQYF
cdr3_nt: TGTGCCAGCAGTGGAACAGGGGCGCCCACAGATACGCAGTATTTT